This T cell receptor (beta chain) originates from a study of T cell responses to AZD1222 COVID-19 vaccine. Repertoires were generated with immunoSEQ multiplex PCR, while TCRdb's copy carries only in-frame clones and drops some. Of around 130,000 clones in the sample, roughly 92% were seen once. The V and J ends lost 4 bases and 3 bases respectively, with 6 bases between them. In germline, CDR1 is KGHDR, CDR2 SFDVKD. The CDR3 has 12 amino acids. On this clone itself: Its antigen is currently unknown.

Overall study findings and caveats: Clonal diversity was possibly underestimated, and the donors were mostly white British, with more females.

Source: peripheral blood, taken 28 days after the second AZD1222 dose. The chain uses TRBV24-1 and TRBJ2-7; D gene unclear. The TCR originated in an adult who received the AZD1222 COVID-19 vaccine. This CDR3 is CATSDTHYEQYF. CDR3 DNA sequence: TGTGCCACCAGTGACACTCACTACGAGCAGTACTTC.